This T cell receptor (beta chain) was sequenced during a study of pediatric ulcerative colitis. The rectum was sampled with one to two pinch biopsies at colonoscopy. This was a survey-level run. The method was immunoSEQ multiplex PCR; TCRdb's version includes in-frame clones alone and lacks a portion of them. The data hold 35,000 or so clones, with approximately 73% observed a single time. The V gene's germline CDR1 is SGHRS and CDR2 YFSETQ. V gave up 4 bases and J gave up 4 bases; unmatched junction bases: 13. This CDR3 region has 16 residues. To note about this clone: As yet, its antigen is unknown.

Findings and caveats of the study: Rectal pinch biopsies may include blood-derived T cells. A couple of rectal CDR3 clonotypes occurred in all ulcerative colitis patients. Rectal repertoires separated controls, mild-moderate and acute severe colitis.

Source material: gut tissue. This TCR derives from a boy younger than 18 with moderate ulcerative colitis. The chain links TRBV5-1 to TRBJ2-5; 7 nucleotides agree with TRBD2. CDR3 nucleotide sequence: TGCGCCAGCAGCGACCTTATAAGGACTAGAGGAGAGACCCAGTACTTC. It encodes CASSDLIRTRGETQYF.